These T cell receptor beta chains were read from a single sample in a study of spatial heterogeneity in lung cancer. TCRdb recomputed calls from the 5' RACE reads with MiXCR, one row per CDR3 protein. The sample carries fewer than 12,000 distinct CDR3 sequences, about an eighth recorded once. The sequencing here drew on lung tumor tissue, taken at surgery. The receptor set was obtained from a male donor with early-stage non-small cell lung cancer. CDR3s include the opening cysteine and the closing phenylalanine or tryptophan. D genes are given only for firm matches. The listing skips clone size in some rows; elsewhere it reads once, few, many or a size class.

clone_size j_call v_call d_call cdr3_aa cdr3_nt
few TRBJ2-5 TRBV4-1 NA CASSQGDRGTQYF TGCGCCAGCAGCCAAGGGGACCGGGGGACCCAGTACTTC
few TRBJ2-6 TRBV14 NA CASSQARSGANVLTF TGTGCCAGCAGCCAAGCGAGGTCTGGGGCCAACGTCCTGACTTTC
NA TRBJ2-1 TRBV7-6 NA CASSWEGQHNEQFF TGTGCCAGCAGCTGGGAGGGACAGCACAATGAGCAGTTCTTC
NA TRBJ2-2 TRBV30 NA CAWSPGTLEDGELFF TGTGCCTGGAGTCCCGGGACCCTCGAGGACGGGGAGCTGTTTTTT
NA TRBJ2-2 TRBV20-1 NA CSAVGNTGELFF TGCAGTGCTGTGGGGAACACCGGGGAGCTGTTTTTT
many TRBJ2-7 TRBV20-1 TRBD2 CSASGTSGGAVYEQYF TGCAGTGCTAGCGGGACTAGCGGGGGGGCCGTATACGAGCAGTACTTC
few TRBJ2-5 TRBV20-1 TRBD2 CSARIGGAWRETQYF TGCAGTGCTCGTATCGGGGGGGCCTGGAGAGAGACCCAGTACTTC
NA TRBJ2-7 TRBV10-3 TRBD2 CAIRPGLASYEQYF TGTGCCATCAGGCCGGGACTAGCCTCCTACGAGCAGTACTTC
NA TRBJ2-5 TRBV10-3 TRBD2 CAIGGTSGGETQYF TGTGCCATCGGGGGGACTAGCGGAGGGGAGACCCAGTACTTC
medium-sized TRBJ2-7 TRBV20-1 NA CSAFARPGIYEQYF TGCAGTGCTTTCGCCAGACCAGGGATCTACGAGCAGTACTTC
many TRBJ2-3 TRBV12-3/TRBV12-4 NA CASSLRGFTDTQYF TGTGCCAGCAGTTTACGGGGTTTCACAGATACGCAGTATTTT
NA TRBJ2-1 TRBV10-3 TRBD2 CASVAAGGTVNEQFF TGTGCCAGCGTCGCTGCGGGGGGGACGGTCAATGAGCAGTTCTTC
many TRBJ1-2 TRBV20-1 NA CSAESIGQRGHYGYTF TGCAGTGCCGAGTCCATAGGGCAGAGAGGCCACTATGGCTACACCTTC
NA TRBJ1-2 TRBV18 NA CASSPSGGLGGYTF TGTGCCAGCTCACCGAGCGGGGGACTGGGTGGCTACACCTTC
few TRBJ2-1 TRBV28 TRBD1 CASSFPEQGAPNEQFF TGTGCCAGCAGTTTTCCCGAACAGGGGGCGCCGAATGAGCAGTTCTTC
many TRBJ1-5 TRBV7-9 NA CASSSSGDQPQHF TGTGCCAGCAGCTCGTCCGGGGATCAGCCCCAGCATTTT
NA TRBJ1-3 TRBV30 NA CAWKRAGNTIYF TGTGCCTGGAAAAGGGCTGGAAACACCATATATTTT
many TRBJ1-2 TRBV29-1 NA CSVVDQGYGYTF TGCAGCGTTGTGGACCAGGGCTATGGCTACACCTTC